This T cell receptor (beta chain) was obtained from a study of T cell responses to AZD1222 COVID-19 vaccine. The study's findings and limits: Donors in the cohort were predominantly white British and more often female, and clonal diversity was possibly underestimated. Only six AZD1222 recipients tested seropositive at baseline. Regions 160-218 and 743-854 dominated among vaccine-associated CD4 TCRs spanning spike.

Assay used: immunoSEQ multiplex PCR; TCRdb lists only in-frame clones, some missing. The sample shows approximately 110,000 clones, more than 85% of them seen only once. The V gene's germline CDR1 is SGHNT and CDR2 YYREEE (reference sequence). The CDR3 runs 14 residues. V was clipped by 4 bases and J by 1 base, with 11 bases between them. This clone showed up just a few times. Its antigen is unknown. The chain combines TRBV5-4 with TRBJ1-1; D is unclear. The starting material was peripheral blood, obtained on day 0 of AZD1222 vaccination. The sequence came from an adult in good health. The CDR3 region is CASSAARGNTEAFF. In DNA, the CDR3 is TGTGCCAGCAGCGCGGCCCGGGGGAACACTGAAGCTTTCTTT.